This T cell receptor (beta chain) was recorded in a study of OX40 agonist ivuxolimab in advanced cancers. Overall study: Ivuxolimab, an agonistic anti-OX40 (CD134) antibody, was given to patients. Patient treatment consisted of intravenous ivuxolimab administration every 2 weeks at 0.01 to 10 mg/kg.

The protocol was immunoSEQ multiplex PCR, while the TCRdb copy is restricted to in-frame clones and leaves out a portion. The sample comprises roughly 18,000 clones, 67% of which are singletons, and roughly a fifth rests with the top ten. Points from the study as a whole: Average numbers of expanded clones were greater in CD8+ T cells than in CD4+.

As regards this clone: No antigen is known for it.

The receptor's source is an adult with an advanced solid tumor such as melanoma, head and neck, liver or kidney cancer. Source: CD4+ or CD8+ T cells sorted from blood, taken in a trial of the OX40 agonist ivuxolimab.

The CDR3 is CATSGRNFNEQFF. DNA for the CDR3: TGTGCCACCTCGGGACGGAACTTCAATGAGCAGTTCTTC. The chain has TRBV27 and TRBJ2-1; D is tentatively TRBD1 or TRBD2 (5 bases each). This CDR3 is built from 13 residues. Looked up from germline, CDR1 is MNHEY and CDR2 is SMNVEV (reference sequence). The V gene lost 10 bases and the J gene lost 6 bases, with 16 bases spanning the gap.